A single sample gave rise to the 20 T cell receptor beta chains below, sequenced in a study of tumor-infiltrating lymphocytes in primary liver carcinoma (TCRdb year 2017). Blood RNA was extracted from unsorted whole blood using TRIzol reagent, and germline DNA was obtained with the DNeasy Blood & Tissue kit. The instrument was an Illumina HiSeq 2500. Using a constant-region primer and ProtoScript II reverse transcriptase, TCRbeta-specific cDNA was reverse-transcribed from 400 to 550 ng total RNA. Construction of the TCRbeta libraries relied on three nested rounds of multiplex PCR, following a slightly modified ARM-PCR procedure. The first two PCR rounds used multiplex TRBV1-TRBV30 forward primers with a Cbeta reverse primer, each for roughly 11 cycles. TCRdb trimmed public reads at Q25 via fastp, called clones via MiXCR and kept in-frame beta chains. Each entry merges the rows of one CDR3 protein and shows their most common DNA and genes. The sample records approximately 320,000 distinct CDR3 sequences, almost 60% of which are singletons. Over 15% of the sample is taken by the ten largest.

The sequencing input was peripheral blood. Every receptor here comes from a woman in her twenties or thirties with primary liver carcinoma and hepatitis B virus infection.

This clonotype was seen repeatedly, ten times or more. V and J are TRBV4-2 and TRBJ2-2, with D possibly being TRBD1 or TRBD2 (5 bases each). The ends were cut back, 1 base at V and 6 bases at J, with 6 bases in the middle. The CDR3 length is 13 residues. Germline-derived CDR1 and CDR2 are LGHNA and YNFKEQ. The CDR3 spells CASSQVGAGELFF. CDR3 bases: TGTGCCAGCAGCCAAGTGGGGGCCGGGGAGCTGTTTTTT.

A remark on this clonotype: At one boundary the junction diverges from the germline segment, which might be a read error. The chain recombines TRBV11-2 with TRBJ2-7; D remains ambiguous. Germline V gene data show CDR1 as SGHAT and CDR2 as FQNNGV. The CDR3 is 13 amino acids. CDR3 sequence: CASSLQRIYEQYF. For the CDR3, the DNA is TGTGCTAGCAGCTTACAGAGGATCTACGAGCAGTACTTC. Filled out from reference TRBV11-2 and TRBJ2-7, the complete variable domain reads EAGVAQSPRYKIIEKRQSVAFWCNPISGHATLYWYQQILGQGPKLLIQFQNNGVVDDSQLPKDRFSAERLKGVDSTLKIQPAKLEDSAVYLCASSLQRIYEQYFGPGTRLTVT.

This clonotype was counted at least ten times. This rearrangement joins TRBV6-2 or TRBV6-3 to TRBJ2-1; a possible D gene is TRBD1 (6 bases). Trimming took off 8 bases at V and 9 bases at J, with 26 bases between the two ends. Germline CDR1 MNHEY, CDR2 SVGEGT. This CDR3 spans 16 amino acids. The chain's CDR3 is CASRRGQGRQISEQFF. CDR3 DNA: TGTGCCAGCCGCAGAGGGCAGGGGCGACAAATAAGTGAGCAGTTCTTC.

The chain links TRBV30 to TRBJ2-7; TRBD1 agrees at 9 bases. The CDR3 contains 15 residues. Per germline, CDR1 GTSNPN and CDR2 SVGIG (reference sequence). V lost 1 base, J lost 6 bases, and 10 bases stayed unmatched. The CDR3 DNA reads TGTGCCTGGAGTGCCGGACAGGGGCCCTTGGCCGAGCAGTACTTC. Translation: CAWSAGQGPLAEQYF.

A remark on this clonotype: A read error may explain this, as a much larger clone is one base away. The chain employs TRBV29-1 and TRBJ1-5; 8 nucleotides agree with TRBD1. This CDR3 is 13 amino acids long. With 8 bases clipped from V and 5 bases from J, the junction kept 8 bases outside the gene matches. Germline-derived CDR1 and CDR2 are SQVTM and ANQGSEA. The CDR3 nucleotides are TGCAGCTTTGTCAACAGGGGGTATCAGCCCCAGCATTTT. It translates to CSFVNRGYQPQHF.

Points on this clonotype: A much more abundant neighbour one base away suggests this may be a read error. The conserved closing phenylalanine or tryptophan is absent in this CDR3, likely reflecting a read error. This chain uses TRBV10-2 with TRBJ2-5; 9 bases match TRBD2. The germline gives CDR1 WSHSY, CDR2 SAAADI. This CDR3 region has 15 residues. V lost 0 bases, J lost 5 bases, and 4 bases stayed unmatched. CDR3 protein: CASSESGLAGETQYL. CDR3 nucleotides: TGCGCCAGCAGTGAGTCGGGACTAGCTGGGGAGACCCAGTACCTC.

This clonotype was detected only a few times. The genes are TRBV21-1 and TRBJ2-7; the D call of TRBD1 is as the table states it, not checked on the DNA. TRBV21-1 is designated a pseudogene. This CDR3 has 15 residues. DNA for the CDR3: TGTGCCAGCAGCAAAGAGGACAGGGCTGGATACGAGCAGTACTTC. The encoded protein is CASSKEDRAGYEQYF.

There are a few counts of this clonotype. The J gene is TRBJ2-1, the V gene TRBV4-3; D is unresolved. The CDR3 covers 16 residues. Trimming left V 3 bases short and J 1 base short, with 13 bases between. Germline CDR1 is LGHNA and CDR2 is YSLEER. The CDR3 region has the DNA TGCGCCAGCAGCCAGGAGAGACTGGGGTCCTACAATGAGCAGTTCTTC. Its translation: CASSQERLGSYNEQFF.

Notes on this clonotype: Being one base from a much bigger clone, this may be a read error. The chain is built from TRBV29-1 and TRBJ2-1; the D gene is possibly TRBD2 (5 bases). Trimming cost V 6 bases and J 4 bases, with 16 bases left between them. This CDR3 spans 14 amino acids. Germline-derived CDR1 and CDR2 are SQVTM and ANQGSEA. The CDR3 is CSVHDSVGYNEQFF. CDR3 in DNA: TGCAGCGTCCATGATAGCGTGGGGTACAATGAGCAGTTCTTC.

Points on this clonotype: A clone one base away is much larger, so this may be a read error. This sequence joins TRBV29-1 and TRBJ2-1, with D perhaps TRBD1 or TRBD2 (5 bases each). CDR1 SQVTM and CDR2 ANQGSEA come from the germline V gene. The CDR3 consists of 15 residues. In DNA, the CDR3 is TGCAGCGTTGAAGGACAGAGGGGCTCCTTCAATGAGCAGTTCTTC. Amino acid sequence: CSVEGQRGSFNEQFF.

This clonotype has a count of ten or more. The gene calls are TRBV29-1 and TRBJ2-5; possible D gene TRBD2, 5 bases. There are 13 residues in the CDR3. CDR1 SQVTM and CDR2 ANQGSEA come from the germline V gene. The V end was cut by 5 bases, the J end by 1 base, with 11 bases between. The CDR3 DNA sequence: TGCAGCGTTTCGGGGAACTTCCAAGAGACCCAGTACTTC. Translating gives CSVSGNFQETQYF. The complete variable domain, with remaining parts taken from reference TRBV29-1 and TRBJ2-5, reads SAVISQKPSRDICQRGTSLTIQCQVDSQVTMMFWYRQQPGQSLTLIATANQGSEATYESGFVIDKFPISRPNLTFSTLTVSNMSPEDSSIYLCSVSGNFQETQYFGPGTRLLVL.

This clonotype turned up a few times. The V gene is TRBV19, the J gene TRBJ1-2; D remains ambiguous. The CDR3 runs 11 residues. The germline V and J ends were trimmed by 2 bases and 2 bases, with 0 bases remaining between them. Germline assignment: CDR1 LNHDA and CDR2 SQIVND (reference sequence). CDR3 DNA: TGTGCCAGTAGTATAAACTATGGCTACACCTTC. This codes for CASSINYGYTF.

A word on this clonotype: One end of the junction fails to match germline, which may point to a read error. This rearrangement joins TRBV12-3 or TRBV12-4 to TRBJ2-3; possibly TRBD2 for D (6 bases). The CDR3 is 14 amino acids. The CDR3 is CAGSYGGSRDTQYF. In DNA, the CDR3 is TGTGCCGGCAGCTACGGAGGGTCCAGAGATACGCAGTATTTT.

This chain joins TRBV4-3 and TRBJ2-7; 14 bases line up with TRBD2. Germline lookup yields CDR1 LGHNA and CDR2 YSLEER. This CDR3 is built from 15 residues. This CDR3 reads CANSQGTSGSWEQYF. The CDR3 region has the DNA TGCGCTAACAGCCAAGGGACTAGCGGGAGCTGGGAGCAGTACTTC.

The gene calls are TRBV15 and TRBJ2-7; D uncertain. Trimming pared 0 bases from V and 9 bases from J, leaving 18 bases between. The CDR3 runs to 15 residues. Germline V gene data show CDR1 as LNHNV and CDR2 as YYDKDF (reference sequence). The CDR3 region is CATSREGSSRLVQYF. The CDR3 coding sequence is TGTGCCACCAGCAGAGAGGGTAGTAGCCGGCTAGTGCAGTACTTC.

The chain couples TRBV6-6 to TRBJ2-5, with TRBD2 as a possible D gene (7 bases). This CDR3 region has 15 residues. CDR1 and CDR2 from the germline V gene are MNHNY and SVGAGI (reference sequence). The CDR3 nucleotides are TGTGTCGGCAATTCGCGTCGGGGGGCAGGGGAGACCCAGTACTTC. It encodes CVGNSRRGAGETQYF.

CDR3 in amino acids: CAWSGGNQPQHF. DNA for the CDR3: TGTGCCTGGAGTGGGGGCAATCAGCCCCAGCATTTT. The chain carries TRBV30 and TRBJ1-5; D is unclear. The CDR3 has 12 residues. Trimming shortened V by 1 base and J by 2 bases, and 3 bases separated the two germline ends. Germline values: CDR1 GTSNPN, CDR2 SVGIG (reference sequence).

As to this clonotype: At one of its ends the junction is not consistent with the germline gene, which may arise from a read error. The chain is built from TRBV12-3 or TRBV12-4 and TRBJ2-3; a weak D match, TRBD2 (5 bases). CDR3 length: 12 residues. CDR3 sequence (DNA): TGTGCCAGCAGGAGACTATCAGATACGCAGTGTTTT. Its protein product is CASRRLSDTQCF.

This clonotype was picked up many times. V is TRBV11-2 and J is TRBJ2-3; 8 bases match TRBD1. CDR3 size: 15 residues. Trimming took 7 bases from V and 3 from J; bases not matched to a gene: 9. Germline V lookup: CDR1 SGHAT, CDR2 FQNNGV. The CDR3 region has the DNA TGTGCCAGCACCACGGACAGGGACGGGACAGATACGCAGTATTTT. Its translation is CASTTDRDGTDTQYF.

At least ten counts were recorded for this clonotype. The V call is TRBV28, the J call TRBJ1-2, with unresolved D. V lost 1 base, J lost 4 bases, and 7 bases lay in between. This CDR3 is built from 13 residues. Germline assignment: CDR1 MDHEN and CDR2 SYDVKM. The CDR3 DNA reads as TGTGCCAGCAGTTTATACTTGCCCTATGGCTACACCTTC. Protein sequence: CASSLYLPYGYTF.